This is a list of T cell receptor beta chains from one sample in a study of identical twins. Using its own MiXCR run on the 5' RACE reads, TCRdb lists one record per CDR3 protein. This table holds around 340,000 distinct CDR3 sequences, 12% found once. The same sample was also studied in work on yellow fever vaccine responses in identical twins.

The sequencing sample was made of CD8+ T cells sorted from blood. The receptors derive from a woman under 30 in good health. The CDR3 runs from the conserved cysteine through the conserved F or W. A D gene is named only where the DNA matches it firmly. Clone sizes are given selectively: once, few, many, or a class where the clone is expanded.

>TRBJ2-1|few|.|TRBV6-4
CASSDSREAGSNEQFF
TGTGCCAGCAGTGACTCTCGCGAAGCCGGAAGCAATGAGCAGTTCTTC
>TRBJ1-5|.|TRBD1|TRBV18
CASSPRLDRGSNQPQHF
TGTGCCAGCTCACCACGTCTGGACAGGGGGAGCAATCAGCCCCAGCATTTT
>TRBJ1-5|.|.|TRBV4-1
CASSSPAGGSNQPQHF
TGCGCCAGCAGCTCCCCTGCGGGGGGAAGCAATCAGCCCCAGCATTTT
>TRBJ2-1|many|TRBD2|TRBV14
CASSQGAEREGPNEQFF
TGTGCCAGCAGCCAAGGAGCTGAGCGGGAGGGCCCCAATGAGCAGTTCTTC
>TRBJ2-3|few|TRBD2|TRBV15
CATSREGAGVLDTQYF
TGTGCCACCAGCAGAGAAGGAGCGGGGGTTTTAGATACGCAGTATTTT
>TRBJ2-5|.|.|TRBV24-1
CATSDPAPDPIQETQYF
TGTGCCACCAGTGACCCCGCACCAGACCCTATTCAAGAGACCCAGTACTTC
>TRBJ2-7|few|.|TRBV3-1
CASSQRTDPTYEQYF
TGTGCCAGCAGCCAAAGGACGGACCCAACCTACGAGCAGTACTTC
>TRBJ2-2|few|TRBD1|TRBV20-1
CSARDGTGDTGELFF
TGCAGTGCTAGAGACGGGACAGGGGACACCGGGGAGCTGTTTTTT
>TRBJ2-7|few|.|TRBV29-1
CSVESRYEQYF
TGCAGCGTTGAATCCCGCTACGAGCAGTACTTC
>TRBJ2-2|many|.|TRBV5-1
CASSSRGTGELFF
TGCGCCAGCAGCTCACGAGGTACCGGGGAGCTGTTTTTT
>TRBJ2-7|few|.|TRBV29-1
CSVRQENSYEQYF
TGCAGCGTACGACAGGAGAACTCCTACGAGCAGTACTTC
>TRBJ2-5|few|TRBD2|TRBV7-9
CASSFSGRAYQETQYF
TGTGCCAGCAGCTTTAGCGGGAGAGCGTACCAAGAGACCCAGTACTTC
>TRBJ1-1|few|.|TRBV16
CASSQYPSTAPEAFF
TGTGCCAGCAGCCAATACCCGTCGACAGCTCCTGAAGCTTTCTTT
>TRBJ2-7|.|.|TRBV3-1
CASSQISPDLPYEQYF
TGTGCCAGCAGCCAAATTTCCCCCGACCTACCGTACGAGCAGTACTTC
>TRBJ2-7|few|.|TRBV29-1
CSVEAPPSYEQYF
TGCAGCGTTGAGGCTCCACCTTCCTACGAGCAGTACTTC
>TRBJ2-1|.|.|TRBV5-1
CASSLSGAVYNEQFF
TGCGCCAGCAGCTTATCCGGGGCTGTCTACAATGAGCAGTTCTTC
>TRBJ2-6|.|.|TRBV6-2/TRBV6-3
CASSYPRLNPSGANVLTF
TGTGCCAGCAGTTACCCACGACTGAATCCCTCCGGGGCCAACGTCCTGACTTTC
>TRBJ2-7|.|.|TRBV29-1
CSVEGSGGASYEQYF
TGCAGCGTTGAAGGTTCCGGAGGAGCCTCCTACGAGCAGTACTTC